This T cell receptor (beta chain) is drawn from a study of blood T cells in healthy people across ages. Looked up from germline, CDR1 is SNHLY and CDR2 is FYNNEI. The CDR3 spans 13 residues. Trimming stripped 0 bases from V and 4 bases from J, with 6 bases between. As for this clonotype: The antigen is undetermined.

A sample-barcoded 5' primer and a J-beta primer mix were used in a second PCR of about 7 to 12 cycles. Each cDNA molecule was tagged by a template-switch adaptor that had 12 random nucleotides. Sequencing of every sample gave 2.5 million or more CDR3-containing paired-end reads. From the 5' RACE reads, TCRdb called clonotypes with MiXCR, one entry per CDR3 protein. This sample has under 1,000,000 distinct CDR3 sequences, with around 34% found just once. General study results and limits: PBMC samples, being unsorted, prevented any conclusive comparison of naive and antigen-experienced cells. It was found that TCR beta diversity correlated strongly with the percentage of naive T cells.

Sample: blood. The TCR was taken from a man younger than 35 in good health. The chain uses TRBV2 and TRBJ1-1, with no clear D. The CDR3 sequence is CASSEAPGTEAFF. In DNA form, the CDR3 reads TGTGCCAGCAGTGAAGCTCCGGGCACTGAAGCTTTCTTT. The whole variable domain, filled in from reference TRBV2 and TRBJ1-1, reads EPEVTQTPSHQVTQMGQEVILRCVPISNHLYFYWYRQILGQKVEFLVSFYNNEISEKSEIFDDQFSVERPDGSNFTLKIRSTKLEDSAMYFCASSEAPGTEAFFGQGTRLTVV.